The 11 T cell receptor beta chains below all came from one sample that was sequenced in a study of blood T cell repertoires in COVID-19. Clones were sequenced by immunoSEQ multiplex PCR, and TCRdb holds only the in-frame ones, with some missing. The data contain about 140,000 clones, just under 80% of them seen just once; the ten biggest clones take up 1.5% to 2.5%. The sequenced sample was peripheral blood. Receptors originate from a woman aged 60-75 years with acute or convalescent COVID-19.

This chain connects TRBV7-9 to TRBJ2-7; tentatively, D is TRBD2 (6 bases). CDR1 SEHNR and CDR2 FQNEAQ come from the germline V gene (reference sequence). The CDR3 loop spans 17 amino acids. V was cut by 5 bases and J by 5 bases, with 25 bases left in between. The CDR3 reads CASSPTLRRGVPNEQYF. The CDR3 DNA sequence: TGTGCCAGCAGCCCCACCCTGCGGAGGGGCGTCCCAAACGAGCAGTACTTC.

This clone was found a few times. This chain uses TRBV7-8 with TRBJ1-2, with D tentatively TRBD1 (5 bases). The CDR3 totals 15 residues. Germline CDR1 reads SGHVS; CDR2 reads FQNEAQ. V lost 5 bases and J lost 4, with 17 bases in between. The DNA for the CDR3 is TGTGCCAGCAGCCCAGGGCCGGGTATGACCTATGGCTACACCTTC. Its translation is CASSPGPGMTYGYTF. The full variable domain, in which reference TRBV7-8 and TRBJ1-2 provide the parts outside the CDR3, is GAGVSQSPRYKVAKRGQDVALRCDPISGHVSLFWYQQALGQGPEFLTYFQNEAQLDKSGLPSDRFFAERPEGSVSTLKIQRTQQEDSAVYLCASSPGPGMTYGYTFGSGTRLTVV.

The J gene is TRBJ2-1, the V gene TRBV11-2, with 7 bases matching TRBD1. The CDR3 sequence is 15 residues long. After removal of 4 bases from V and 4 bases from J, the junction contained 7 bases not matched to a gene. Per the germline V gene, CDR1 is SGHAT and CDR2 is FQNNGV. Here the CDR3 DNA reads TGTGCCAGCAGCTCCCGGGACAGACTTTACAATGAGCAGTTCTTC. Protein: CASSSRDRLYNEQFF.

V and J are TRBV19 and TRBJ1-3; 11 bases are a match to TRBD1. Germline CDR1 and CDR2: LNHDA and SQIVND (reference sequence). This CDR3 spans 16 amino acids. J was trimmed by 5 bases and V by 1 base; bases with no gene match: 4. The CDR3 DNA follows: TGTGCCAGTAGTATAGCCGGACAGGGGGCGAGAAACACCATATATTTT. Its translation: CASSIAGQGARNTIYF.

CDR3 in DNA: TGTGCCAGCAGCTCCACGACTAGCGGGAGACGCGAGCAGTACTTC. It is translated as CASSSTTSGRREQYF. The chain combines TRBV7-9 with TRBJ2-7; 12 positions agree with TRBD2. Losses at the gene ends were 4 bases for V and 6 bases for J; bases not matched to a gene: 7. This CDR3 has 15 amino acids. Germline V lookup: CDR1 SEHNR, CDR2 FQNEAQ (reference sequence). Supplemented by reference TRBV7-9 and TRBJ2-7, the full variable domain reads DTGVSQNPRHKITKRGQNVTFRCDPISEHNRLYWYRQTLGQGPEFLTYFQNEAQLEKSRLLSDRFSAERPKGSFSTLEIQRTEQGDSAMYLCASSSTTSGRREQYFGPGTRLTVT.

The genes are TRBV7-9 and TRBJ1-6; D gene uncertain. The CDR3 is made up of 14 amino acids. Looked up from germline, CDR1 is SEHNR and CDR2 is FQNEAQ (reference sequence). V lost 4 bases and J 7 bases, leaving 11 bases between the germline ends. As DNA, the CDR3 is TGTGCCAGCAGCTCCGCGGCTGAAAATTCACCCCTCCACTTT. Its protein product is CASSSAAENSPLHF.

The gene calls are TRBV6-1 and TRBJ1-5; D call uncertain. CDR1 is MNHNS and CDR2 is SASEGT in the germline V gene. The ends were cut back, 2 bases at V and 2 bases at J, with 10 bases in the middle. This CDR3 has 15 amino acids. The CDR3 DNA reads TGTGCCAGCAGTGAAATGAGCCAGGGCAATCAGCCCCAGCATTTT. Translated, it gives CASSEMSQGNQPQHF.

V usage is TRBV28 and J usage is TRBJ2-7, with 9 bases aligning to TRBD2. Trimming removed 5 bases from V and 4 bases from J; junction bases left unmatched: 21. Germline V gene lookup returns CDR1 MDHEN and CDR2 SYDVKM. This CDR3 spans 19 amino acids. The CDR3 bases are TGTGCCAGCAGTCCCACCAGGTTGGTTAGCGGGAGTTCGAGGTACGAGCAGTACTTC. This encodes CASSPTRLVSGSSRYEQYF.

The chain couples TRBV7-3 to TRBJ2-1, with 9 bases that match TRBD1. Losses at the gene ends were 5 bases for V and 4 bases for J; bases not matched to a gene: 6. Looked up from germline, CDR1 is SGHTA and CDR2 is FQGTGA. This CDR3 region has 15 residues. CDR3 DNA: TGTGCCAGCAGCCCGGACAGGGGAGGGTACAATGAGCAGTTCTTC. As protein: CASSPDRGGYNEQFF.

The chain employs TRBV7-9 and TRBJ2-7; 8 bases fit TRBD2. This CDR3 region has 16 residues. Germline V gene sequence: CDR1 SEHNR, CDR2 FQNEAQ (reference sequence). After removal of 5 bases from V and 3 bases from J, the junction contained 12 bases not matched to a gene. The CDR3 here is CASSPWAATSGYEQYF. The DNA for the CDR3 is TGTGCCAGCAGCCCCTGGGCGGCTACTAGCGGCTACGAGCAGTACTTC.

The V gene is TRBV12-3 or TRBV12-4, the J gene TRBJ2-7; D is possibly TRBD1 (6 bases). Trimming stripped 7 bases from V and 2 bases from J, with 12 bases between. This CDR3 contains 13 residues. The CDR3 region is CASTRGPTYEQYF. The CDR3 region has the DNA TGTGCCAGCACCAGGGGCCCGACCTACGAGCAGTACTTC.